The entry that follows covers one T cell receptor beta chain sequence. Its cognate antigen has yet to be identified. Base qualities are missing; no much larger clone stands one base away. The record originates from a study of immune evolution from preneoplasia to lung adenocarcinoma (dated by TCRdb to the early 2020s). Regarding the complete study: No AAH lesions showed HLA loss of heterozygosity, compared with 6% to 8.5% of AIS, around 16% of MIA and roughly a third of ADC lesions. Resected precursor lesions (AAH, AIS, MIA) and invasive adenocarcinomas were compared against paired morphologically normal lung tissue. The sample size was set by how many specimens were available, not by a prior power calculation. The overall cohort was made up of fewer than 70 patients with pulmonary nodules who had surgical resection. The study profiled immune contexture across lung adenocarcinoma precursors and invasive adenocarcinoma using immune gene expression, TCR sequencing and multiplex immunofluorescence. According to the study, around 99 samples were used for TCR sequencing. A total of some 51 patients contributed TCR sequencing data. Class I HLA alleles were inferred from exome data with POLYSOLVER, and allele-specific HLA loss was detected with LOHHLA. The immune data were integrated with whole exome sequencing and methylation data obtained from the same cohort of nodules.

What the research found in general, with its limitations: The findings were based on association rather than direct causation, and larger cohorts with long-term follow-up and longitudinal biopsies were deemed needed. Clonality was highest in normal lung, while later-stage lesions appeared to show lower clonality but higher T cell density and diversity. Compared with EGFR-mutant or double wild-type lesions, KRAS-mutant nodules had the highest T cell clonality. All patients were from Japan and China, so applicability to Western populations was uncertain. The highest top T cell clone frequencies were observed in normal lung, and a progressive decrease in top T cell clone frequencies appeared to occur from AAH through AIS, MIA and invasive adenocarcinoma.

The patients had resection in Japan or China between the mid-2010s and the late 2010s. Two lung cancer pathologists independently reviewed H&E slides to confirm the histologic diagnosis of every case. Macro-dissection after pathologic assessment enriched premalignant or tumor cells for nucleic acid extraction. DNA was isolated from FFPE tissue using the AllPrep DNA/RNA FFPE Kit. The CDR3, from cysteine to phenylalanine, totals 16 residues. Here the CDR3 DNA is all that survives: 48 bases in frame from base 1. Trimming leaves V shorter by 4 bases and J shorter by 2 bases, with the junction holding 5 bases beyond the gene matches. From a lookup of the germline V gene, CDR1 and CDR2 are MNHEY and SVGAGI. TCR beta CDR3 regions were sequenced from DNA using the immunoSEQ hsTCRbeta Kit. For the original study's pipeline: The ImmunoSEQ Analyzer was used to analyse the TCR sequencing data. T cell clonality was defined as 1 minus Pielou's evenness, as computed on productive rearrangements. T cell diversity was measured with the inverse Simpson index on productive templates. T cell density was defined as TCR beta template counts normalized to usable DNA, with usable DNA estimated by amplifying and sequencing housekeeping genes. Two-sided Kruskal-Wallis tests were used to compare TCR metrics between histologic stages. TCRdb retrieved this table from immuneACCESS and kept in-frame rearrangements only. Not all clones are present; in checked studies, unresolved V genes account for under half, and no reason is known for the remainder. For V, J and clone size, that table is used; D and trimming come from the DNA. This sample lists fewer than 5,000 clones; 75% to 85% were detected once. The ten biggest clones cover 29% of the sample.

The sequenced sample consisted of FFPE invasive lung adenocarcinoma tissue. What this sample's cell subset or site label stands for: frankly invasive lung adenocarcinoma (ADC). This sequence originates from a person between 35 and 60 years old with lung adenocarcinoma. Some clones in this sample may be carry-over from other donors' samples. Recombination joined TRBV6-5 with TRBJ2-3; TRBD1 matches 11 bases in the middle. At the DNA level, the sequence is TGTGCCAGCAGTTCCGGGACAGGGGGACCCACAGATACGCAGTATTTT. This codes for CASSSGTGGPTDTQYF.